This TCR beta chain emerged from a study of T cells in Graves' hyperthyroidism and ophthalmopathy. Study findings and constraints: Ophthalmopathy was predicted by the model a median of approximately six months ahead of onset. Most thyroid clonotypes that were expanded above 0.001 also turned up in blood.

Orbital computed tomography and thyroid ultrasound, together with serum TRAb and thyroxine and clinical symptoms, were used for diagnoses. Fresh peripheral blood, 10 ml, yielded the PBMCs. With respect to this clonotype: Its antigen is not known.

Regions amplified from RNA transcripts were the TCR beta CDR3 regions. The primer set for the first-round RT-PCR of the TCR CDR3 was HTBI. TCRdb itself ran the multiplex PCR reads through MiXCR, one entry per CDR3 protein. This sample carries 550,000 to 650,000 distinct CDR3 sequences, approximately 15% of them seen once, and the ten largest clones take under 7%. The V gene's germline CDR1 is SQVTM and CDR2 ANQGSEA. Trimming stripped 4 bases from V and 9 bases from J, with 12 bases between. This CDR3 has 11 amino acids. The TCR was taken from a woman aged 30 to 39 with Graves' hyperthyroidism that later progressed to Graves' ophthalmopathy. The rearrangement uses TRBV29-1 and TRBJ1-1, with D hard to call. Material: blood. The CDR3 DNA sequence: TGCAGCGTTGTTCTCTTGGCCCAAGCTTTCTTT. Translated, it gives CSVVLLAQAFF.